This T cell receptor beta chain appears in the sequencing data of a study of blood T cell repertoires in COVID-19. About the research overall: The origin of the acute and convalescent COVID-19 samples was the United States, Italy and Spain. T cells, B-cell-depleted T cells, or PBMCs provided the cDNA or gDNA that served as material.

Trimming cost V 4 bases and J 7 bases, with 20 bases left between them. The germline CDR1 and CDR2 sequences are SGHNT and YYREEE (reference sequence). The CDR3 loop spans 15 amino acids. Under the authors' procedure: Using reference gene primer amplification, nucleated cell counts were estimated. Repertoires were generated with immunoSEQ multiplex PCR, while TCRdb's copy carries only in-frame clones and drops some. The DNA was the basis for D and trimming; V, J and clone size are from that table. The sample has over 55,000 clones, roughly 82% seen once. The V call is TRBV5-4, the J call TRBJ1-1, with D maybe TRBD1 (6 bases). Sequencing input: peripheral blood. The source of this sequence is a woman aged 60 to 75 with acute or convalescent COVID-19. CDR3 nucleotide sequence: TGTGCCAGCAGCCTCCGGGACATATCTTTGAGTGAAGCTTTCTTT. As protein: CASSLRDISLSEAFF.